The clone carrying this T cell receptor beta chain was detected a few times. Its antigen is currently unknown. Its ends do not fully match the called genes, so a read error is possible. This CDR3 spans 16 amino acids. In germline, CDR1 is SGHVS, CDR2 FNYEAQ. The data belong to a study of blood T cells in healthy people across ages. A minimum of 6 micrograms of total RNA was extracted per sample. Notes on the study in general: More naive CD4+ cells and higher diversity were found in long-lived than in aged donors. The diversity estimates, figures obtained from one million T cells, were considered underestimates.

A second PCR of about 7 to 12 cycles used a sample-barcoded 5' primer and a J-beta primer mix. One entry per CDR3 protein, called by TCRdb with MiXCR from the 5' RACE reads. The sample has 750,000 to 1,000,000 distinct CDR3 sequences; under 35% are singletons. This same sample was also taken into another study, of T cells of mothers and their children.

The source material was blood. V gene TRBV7-6 combines with J gene TRBJ2-3; 7 bases map to TRBD2. The sequence derives from a woman aged 40 to 49 in good health. The CDR3 is CAGSDSGGGRTDTQYF. CDR3 DNA sequence: TGTGCCGGCAGCGACTCCGGCGGGGGACGGACAGATACGCAGTATTTT.